This T cell receptor (beta chain) is drawn from a study of T cell changes during pregnancy in multiple sclerosis. Germline V gene sequence: CDR1 SGHVS, CDR2 FQNEAQ. This CDR3 comprises 16 residues. Trimming removed 4 bases from V and 6 bases from J; junction bases left unmatched: 3. TCRdb keeps only in-frame clones here, not all; method: immunoSEQ multiplex PCR. The table records 78,000 or so clones, 92% of them present only once. The chain links TRBV7-8 to TRBJ2-2; 15 nucleotides align to TRBD2. The TCR comes from a female donor with multiple sclerosis, enrolled in a pregnancy study. The source was peripheral blood, collected before pregnancy. This chain's CDR3 is CASSSGLAGGAGELFF. CDR3 in DNA: TGTGCCAGCAGCTCTGGACTAGCGGGAGGGGCCGGGGAGCTGTTTTTT. Using reference TRBV7-8 and TRBJ2-2 for the parts outside the CDR3, the full variable domain is GAGVSQSPRYKVAKRGQDVALRCDPISGHVSLFWYQQALGQGPEFLTYFQNEAQLDKSGLPSDRFFAERPEGSVSTLKIQRTQQEDSAVYLCASSSGLAGGAGELFFGEGSRLTVL.